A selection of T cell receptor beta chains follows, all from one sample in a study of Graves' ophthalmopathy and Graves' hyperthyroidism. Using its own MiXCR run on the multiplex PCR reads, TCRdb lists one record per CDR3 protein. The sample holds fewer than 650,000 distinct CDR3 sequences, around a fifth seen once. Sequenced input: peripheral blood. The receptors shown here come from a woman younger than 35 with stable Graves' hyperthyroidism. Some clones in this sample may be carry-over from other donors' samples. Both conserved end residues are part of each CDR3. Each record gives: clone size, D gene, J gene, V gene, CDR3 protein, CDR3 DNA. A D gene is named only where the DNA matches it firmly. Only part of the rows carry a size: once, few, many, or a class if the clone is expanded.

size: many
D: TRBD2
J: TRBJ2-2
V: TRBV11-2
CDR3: CASSPGGREGGRTGELFF
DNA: TGTGCCAGCAGCCCCGGGGGGCGGGAGGGCGGTCGAACCGGGGAGCTGTTTTTT

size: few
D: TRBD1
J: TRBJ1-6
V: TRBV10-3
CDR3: CAISGPGQGGSPLHF
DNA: TGTGCCATCAGTGGGCCGGGACAGGGAGGTTCACCCCTCCACTTT

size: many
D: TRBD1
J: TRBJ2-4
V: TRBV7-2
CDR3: CASSLRTLDRENIQYF
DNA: TGTGCCAGCAGCCTTAGAACACTAGACAGGGAAAACATTCAGTACTTC

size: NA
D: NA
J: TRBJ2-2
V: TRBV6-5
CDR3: CASRYLRSTNTGELFF
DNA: TGTGCCAGCAGATATTTGCGCTCAACGAACACCGGGGAGCTGTTTTTT

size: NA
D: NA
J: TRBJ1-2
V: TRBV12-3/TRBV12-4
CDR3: CGSSLRVPSVGYTF
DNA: TGTGGCAGCAGTTTAAGGGTGCCCTCGGTGGGCTACACCTTC

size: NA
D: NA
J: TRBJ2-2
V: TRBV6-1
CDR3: CASSPLSGRRTGELFF
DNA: TGTGCCAGCAGTCCCCTTTCGGGACGGAGAACCGGGGAGCTGTTTTTT

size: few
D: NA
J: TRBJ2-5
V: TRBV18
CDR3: CASSPTLGPATQETQYF
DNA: TGTGCCAGCTCACCGACGTTAGGGCCAGCAACCCAAGAGACCCAGTACTTC

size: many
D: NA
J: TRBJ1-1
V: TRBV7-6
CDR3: CASSLPGVDFRNTEAFF
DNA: TGTGCCAGCAGCTTACCTGGGGTGGATTTTCGGAACACTGAAGCTTTCTTT

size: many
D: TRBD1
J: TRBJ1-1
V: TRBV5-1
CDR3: CASSLARGQAEAFF
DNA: TGCGCCAGCAGCTTGGCCAGGGGGCAGGCTGAAGCTTTCTTT

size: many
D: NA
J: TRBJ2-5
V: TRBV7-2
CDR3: CASSKDRGVETQYF
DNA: TGTGCCAGCAGTAAGGACCGAGGGGTGGAGACCCAGTACTTC

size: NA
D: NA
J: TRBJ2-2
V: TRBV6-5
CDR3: CASSYEQAPGELFF
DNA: TGTGCCAGCAGTTACGAGCAGGCCCCCGGGGAGCTGTTTTTT

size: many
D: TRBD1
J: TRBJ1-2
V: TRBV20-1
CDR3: CSARDRARGNYGYTF
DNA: TGCAGTGCTAGAGATCGGGCCAGGGGGAACTATGGCTACACCTTC

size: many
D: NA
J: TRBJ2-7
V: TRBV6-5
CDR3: CASSGGLSYEQYF
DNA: TGTGCCAGCAGCGGGGGACTCTCCTACGAGCAGTACTTC

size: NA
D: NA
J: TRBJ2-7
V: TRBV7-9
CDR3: CASSLSGAYDQYF
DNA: TGTGCCAGCAGCTTATCTGGGGCCTACGATCAGTACTTC

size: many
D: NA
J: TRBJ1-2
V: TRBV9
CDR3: CASSSPGDVHGYTF
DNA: TGTGCCAGCAGCTCCCCAGGGGATGTACATGGCTACACCTTC

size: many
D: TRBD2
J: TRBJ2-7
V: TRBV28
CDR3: CASSSLSGSSYEQYF
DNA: TGTGCCAGCAGTTCCCTTAGCGGGAGCTCCTACGAGCAGTACTTC

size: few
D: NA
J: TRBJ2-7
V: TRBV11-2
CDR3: CASSLDGVGVREQYF
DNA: TGTGCCAGCAGCTTAGATGGGGTAGGGGTTCGCGAGCAGTACTTC

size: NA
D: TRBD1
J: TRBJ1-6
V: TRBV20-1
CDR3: CSARLRGHSYNSPLHF
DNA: TGCAGTGCCCGACTCAGGGGGCACTCCTATAATTCACCCCTCCACTTT

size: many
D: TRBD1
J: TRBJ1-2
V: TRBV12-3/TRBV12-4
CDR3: CASSPSGAGTGYGYTF
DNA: TGTGCCAGCAGTCCCTCAGGGGCCGGGACAGGTTATGGCTACACCTTC

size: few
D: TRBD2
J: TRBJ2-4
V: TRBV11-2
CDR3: CASSFLAGGLDEKFF
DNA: TGTGCCAGCAGCTTCTTAGCGGGGGGGCTCGATGAGAAGTTCTTC

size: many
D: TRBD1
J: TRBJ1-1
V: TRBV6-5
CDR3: CASSYDRGDTEAFF
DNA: TGTGCCAGCAGCTACGACAGGGGTGACACTGAAGCTTTCTTT

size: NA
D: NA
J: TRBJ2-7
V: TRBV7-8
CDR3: CASTVRLLEHYEQYF
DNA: TGTGCCAGCACTGTGAGACTTCTCGAACACTACGAGCAGTACTTC

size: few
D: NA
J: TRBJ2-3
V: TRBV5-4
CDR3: CASSPIGDTQYF
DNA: TGTGCCAGCAGCCCCATCGGGGATACGCAGTATTTT

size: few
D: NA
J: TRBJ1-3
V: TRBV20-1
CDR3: CSASLGGKGNTIYF
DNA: TGCAGTGCTAGTCTAGGGGGGAAGGGAAACACCATATATTTT

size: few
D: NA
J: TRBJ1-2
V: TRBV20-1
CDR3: CSARDPLLIAGYTF
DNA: TGCAGTGCTAGAGACCCCCTTTTGATCGCGGGCTACACCTTC

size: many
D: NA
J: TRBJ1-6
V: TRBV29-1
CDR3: CSVGANSPLHF
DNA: TGCAGCGTCGGGGCTAATTCACCCCTCCACTTT

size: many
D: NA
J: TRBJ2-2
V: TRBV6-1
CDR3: CASSDYNTGELFF
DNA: TGTGCCAGCAGTGATTATAACACCGGGGAGCTGTTTTTT

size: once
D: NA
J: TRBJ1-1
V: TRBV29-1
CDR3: CSGKTGHTEAFF
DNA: TGCAGCGGCAAAACAGGGCACACTGAAGCTTTCTTT

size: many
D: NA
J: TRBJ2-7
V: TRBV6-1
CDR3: CASTRRGGDEQYF
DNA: TGTGCCAGCACCCGAAGGGGGGGTGACGAGCAGTACTTC

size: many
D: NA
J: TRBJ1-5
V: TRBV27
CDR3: CASSRNNQPQHF
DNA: TGTGCCAGCAGTAGGAATAATCAGCCCCAGCATTTT

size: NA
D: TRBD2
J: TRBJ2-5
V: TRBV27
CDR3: CASSLRMGGETQYF
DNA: TGTGCCAGCAGTTTAAGAATGGGAGGGGAGACCCAGTACTTC

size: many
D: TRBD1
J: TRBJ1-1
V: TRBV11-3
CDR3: CASSLGGRQGVSDHTEAFF
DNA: TGTGCCAGCAGCTTAGGCGGCAGACAGGGGGTATCAGACCACACTGAAGCTTTCTTT

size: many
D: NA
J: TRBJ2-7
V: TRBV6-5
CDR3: CASSYLGGGYYEQYF
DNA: TGTGCCAGCAGTTACCTTGGTGGGGGTTACTACGAGCAGTACTTC

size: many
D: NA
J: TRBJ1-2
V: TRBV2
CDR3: CASSESRQIYGYTF
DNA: TGTGCCAGCAGTGAAAGCCGCCAAATTTATGGCTACACCTTC

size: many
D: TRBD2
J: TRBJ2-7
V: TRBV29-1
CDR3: CSVGGGGSYEQYF
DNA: TGCAGCGTTGGGGGCGGGGGCTCCTACGAGCAGTACTTC

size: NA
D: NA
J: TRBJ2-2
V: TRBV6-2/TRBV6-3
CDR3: CASSHTPHRYTGELFF
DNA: TGTGCCAGCAGTCACACACCGCACAGATACACCGGGGAGCTGTTTTTT

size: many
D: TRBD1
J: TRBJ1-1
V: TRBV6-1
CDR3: CASRDRGLDTEAFF
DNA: TGTGCCAGCAGGGACAGGGGGCTGGACACTGAAGCTTTCTTT

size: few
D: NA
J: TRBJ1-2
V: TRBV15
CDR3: CATSRDLDYGYTF
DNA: TGTGCCACCAGCAGAGATCTGGACTATGGCTACACCTTC

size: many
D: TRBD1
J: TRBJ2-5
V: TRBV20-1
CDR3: CSASRTGLQETQYF
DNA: TGCAGTGCTAGTCGGACAGGCCTACAAGAGACCCAGTACTTC

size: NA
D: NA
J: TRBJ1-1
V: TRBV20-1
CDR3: CSARRIGTEAFF
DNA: TGCAGTGCTAGACGAATTGGCACTGAAGCTTTCTTT

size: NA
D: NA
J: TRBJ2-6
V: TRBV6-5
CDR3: CASSYSASGANVLTF
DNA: TGTGCCAGCAGTTACTCGGCCTCTGGGGCCAACGTCCTGACTTTC

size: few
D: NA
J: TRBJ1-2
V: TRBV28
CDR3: CASSSGGDNYGYTF
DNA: TGTGCCAGCAGTTCCGGGGGGGATAACTATGGCTACACCTTC

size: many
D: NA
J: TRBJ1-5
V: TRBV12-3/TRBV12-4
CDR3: CASTPYSNQPQHF
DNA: TGTGCCAGCACCCCGTATAGCAATCAGCCCCAGCATTTT

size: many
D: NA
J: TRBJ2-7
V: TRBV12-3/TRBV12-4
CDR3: CASAHRNSYEQYF
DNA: TGTGCCAGCGCCCACAGGAACTCCTACGAGCAGTACTTC

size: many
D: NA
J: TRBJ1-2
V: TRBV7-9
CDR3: CASSPVEGGYTF
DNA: TGTGCCAGCAGCCCCGTGGAGGGGGGCTACACCTTC